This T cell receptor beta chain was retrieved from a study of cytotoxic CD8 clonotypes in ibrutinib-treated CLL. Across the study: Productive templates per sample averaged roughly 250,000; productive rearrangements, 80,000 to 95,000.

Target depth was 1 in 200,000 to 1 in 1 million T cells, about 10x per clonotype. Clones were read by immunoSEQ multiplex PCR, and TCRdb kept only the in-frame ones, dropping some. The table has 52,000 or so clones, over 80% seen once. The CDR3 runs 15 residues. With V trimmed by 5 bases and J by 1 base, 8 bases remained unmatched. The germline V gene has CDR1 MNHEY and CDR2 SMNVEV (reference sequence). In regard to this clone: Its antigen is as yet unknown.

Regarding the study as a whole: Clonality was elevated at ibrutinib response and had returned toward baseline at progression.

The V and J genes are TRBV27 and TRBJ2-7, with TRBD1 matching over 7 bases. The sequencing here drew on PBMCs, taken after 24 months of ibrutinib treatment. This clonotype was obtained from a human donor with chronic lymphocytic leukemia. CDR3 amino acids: CASSPRPGQSYEQYF. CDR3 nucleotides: TGTGCCAGCAGTCCAAGGCCGGGACAGTCCTACGAGCAGTACTTC.